This T cell receptor beta chain originates from a study of blood T cells in healthy people across ages. Study results and caveats: With donor CMV status unknown, expanded clonotype changes were possibly confounded.

Of note for this clonotype: Its specificity is unknown.

The use of a sample-barcoded 5' primer and a J-beta primer mix characterized a second PCR of 7 to 11 cycles. One entry per CDR3 protein results from TCRdb running MiXCR on the 5' RACE reads. The sample records roughly 2 million distinct CDR3 sequences, about 50% being singletons. This CDR3 spans 13 amino acids. The V end was cut by 4 bases, the J end by 7 bases, with 12 bases between. This receptor was identified in a woman in her thirties or forties in good health. The chain recombines TRBV12-3 or TRBV12-4 with TRBJ2-3; tentative D call: TRBD1 (6 bases). The sequencing sample was made of blood. The CDR3: CASSWQGHNTQYF. The CDR3 DNA is TGTGCCAGCAGTTGGCAGGGGCACAATACGCAGTATTTT.